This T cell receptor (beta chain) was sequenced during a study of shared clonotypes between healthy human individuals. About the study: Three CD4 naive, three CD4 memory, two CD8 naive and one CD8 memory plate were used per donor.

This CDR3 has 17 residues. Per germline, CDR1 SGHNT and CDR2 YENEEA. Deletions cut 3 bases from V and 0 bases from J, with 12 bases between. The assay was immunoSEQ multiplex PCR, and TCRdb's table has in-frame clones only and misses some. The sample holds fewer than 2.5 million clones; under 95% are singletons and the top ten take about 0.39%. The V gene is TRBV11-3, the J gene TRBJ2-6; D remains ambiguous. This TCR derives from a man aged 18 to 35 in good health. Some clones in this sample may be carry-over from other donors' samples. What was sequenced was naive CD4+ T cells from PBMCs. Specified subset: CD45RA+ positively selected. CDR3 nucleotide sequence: TGTGCCAGCAGCTTTAGTACCTGGGGCTCTGGGGCCAACGTCCTGACTTTC. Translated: CASSFSTWGSGANVLTF.